The clone carrying this T cell receptor beta chain was seen only once. There are 15 residues in the CDR3. Germline V gene sequence: CDR1 SGHDN, CDR2 FVKESK. V was shortened by 0 bases and J by 14 bases, with 17 bases between the two germline ends. Those who participated ranged in age from roughly 18 to 100 years and resided in around 22 US areas. Donors were grouped by their self-reported clinical history. This sample is drawn from a study of blood T cell repertoires in COVID-19. The wider study: Nucleic acid was either cDNA or gDNA, and it came from T cells, B-cell-depleted T cells, or PBMCs.

Authors' data handling: Using reference gene primer amplification, nucleated cell counts were estimated. The protocol was immunoSEQ multiplex PCR, while the TCRdb copy is restricted to in-frame clones and leaves out a portion. That table supplies the V and J calls and clone size; D and trimming were determined from the DNA. Altogether over 200,000 clones are present, approximately 90% being singletons, with the ten largest covering approximately 9%. This sequence was found in a man aged 35 to 55 who had recovered from COVID-19. The sequenced material came from PBMCs or T cells enriched from blood (not recorded which). The rearrangement joins TRBV14 to TRBJ1-6; no reliable D call. The CDR3 protein is CASSQDRAGGVALHF. In nucleotides, the CDR3 is TGTGCCAGCAGCCAAGATAGGGCGGGAGGAGTGGCCCTCCACTTT.